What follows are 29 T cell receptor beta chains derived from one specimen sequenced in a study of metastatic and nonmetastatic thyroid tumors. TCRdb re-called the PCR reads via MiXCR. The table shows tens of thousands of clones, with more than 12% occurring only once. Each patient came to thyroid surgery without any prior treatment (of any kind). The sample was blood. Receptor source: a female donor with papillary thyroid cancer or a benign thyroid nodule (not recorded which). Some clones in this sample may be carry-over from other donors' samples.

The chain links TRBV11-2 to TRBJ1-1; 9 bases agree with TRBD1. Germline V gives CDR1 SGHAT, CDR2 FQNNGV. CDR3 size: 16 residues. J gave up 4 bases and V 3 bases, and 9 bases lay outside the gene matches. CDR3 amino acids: CASSFDDRGKVTEAFF. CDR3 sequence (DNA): TGTGCCAGCAGCTTTGACGACAGGGGGAAGGTCACTGAAGCTTTCTTT. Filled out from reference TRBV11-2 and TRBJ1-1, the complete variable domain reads EAGVAQSPRYKIIEKRQSVAFWCNPISGHATLYWYQQILGQGPKLLIQFQNNGVVDDSQLPKDRFSAERLKGVDSTLKIQPAKLEDSAVYLCASSFDDRGKVTEAFFGQGTRLTVV.

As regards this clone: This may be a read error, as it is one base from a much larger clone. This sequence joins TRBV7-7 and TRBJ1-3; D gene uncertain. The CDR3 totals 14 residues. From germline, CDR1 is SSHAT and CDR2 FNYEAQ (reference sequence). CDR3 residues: CASSPYGSGNTIYF. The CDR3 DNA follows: TGTGCTAGCAGCCCGTACGGCTCTGGAAACACCATATATTTT.

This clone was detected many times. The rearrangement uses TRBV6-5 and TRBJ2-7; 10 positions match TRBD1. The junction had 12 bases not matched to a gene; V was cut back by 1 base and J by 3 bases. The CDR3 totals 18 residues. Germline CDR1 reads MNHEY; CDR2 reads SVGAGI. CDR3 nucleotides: TGTGCCAGCAGTTACTGGACAGGGGGGTTCTCGGGGGGCTACGAGCAGTACTTC. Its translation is CASSYWTGGFSGGYEQYF.

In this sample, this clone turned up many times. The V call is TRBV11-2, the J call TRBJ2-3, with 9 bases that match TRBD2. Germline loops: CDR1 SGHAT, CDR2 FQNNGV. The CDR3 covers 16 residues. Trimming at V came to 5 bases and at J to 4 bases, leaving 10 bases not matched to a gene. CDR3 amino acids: CASSDGTSRFADTQYF. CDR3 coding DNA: TGTGCCAGCAGCGACGGGACTAGCCGTTTCGCAGATACGCAGTATTTT.

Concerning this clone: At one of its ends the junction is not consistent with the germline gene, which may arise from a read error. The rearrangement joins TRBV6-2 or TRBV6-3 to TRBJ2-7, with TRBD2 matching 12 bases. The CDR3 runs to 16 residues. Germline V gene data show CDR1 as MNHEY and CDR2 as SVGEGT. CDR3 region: CASSYTRLAGAYGQYF. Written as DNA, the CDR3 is TGTGCCAGCAGTTACACCAGACTAGCGGGGGCGTACGGGCAGTACTTC.

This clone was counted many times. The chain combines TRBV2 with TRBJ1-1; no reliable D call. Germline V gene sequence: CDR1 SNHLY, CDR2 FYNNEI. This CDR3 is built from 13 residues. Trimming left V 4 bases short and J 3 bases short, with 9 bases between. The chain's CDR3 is CASSGTPDTEAFF. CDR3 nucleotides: TGTGCCAGCAGTGGGACCCCGGACACTGAAGCTTTCTTT.

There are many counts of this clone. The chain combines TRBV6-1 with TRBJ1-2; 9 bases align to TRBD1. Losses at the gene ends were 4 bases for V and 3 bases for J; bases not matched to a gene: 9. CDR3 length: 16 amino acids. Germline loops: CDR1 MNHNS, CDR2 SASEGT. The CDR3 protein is CASSAATGGQYYGYTF. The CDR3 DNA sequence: TGTGCCAGCAGTGCCGCGACAGGGGGACAGTACTATGGCTACACCTTC.

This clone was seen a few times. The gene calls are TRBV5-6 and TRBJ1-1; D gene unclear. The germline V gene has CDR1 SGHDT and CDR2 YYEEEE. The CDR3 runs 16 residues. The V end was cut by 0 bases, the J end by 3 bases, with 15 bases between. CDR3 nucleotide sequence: TGTGCCAGCAGCTTGGGGCAAAATGGATTGGACACTGAAGCTTTCTTT. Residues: CASSLGQNGLDTEAFF.

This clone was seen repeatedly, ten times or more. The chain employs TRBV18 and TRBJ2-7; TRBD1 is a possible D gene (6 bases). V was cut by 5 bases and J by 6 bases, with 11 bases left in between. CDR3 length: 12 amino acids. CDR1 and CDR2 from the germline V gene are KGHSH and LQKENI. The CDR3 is CASSLQGREQYF. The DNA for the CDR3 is TGTGCCAGCTCATTACAGGGTCGCGAGCAGTACTTC.

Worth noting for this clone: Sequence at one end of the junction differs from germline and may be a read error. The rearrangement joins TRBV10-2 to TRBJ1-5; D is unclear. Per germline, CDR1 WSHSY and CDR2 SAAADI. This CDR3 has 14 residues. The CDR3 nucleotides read TGCGCCAGCAGAAGGGAGAAGAGCAATCGGCCCCAGCATTTT. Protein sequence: CASRREKSNRPQHF.

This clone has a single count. The CDR3 DNA reads TGCGCCAGCAGCTTGGGTGGGGAGGCGCGGGGCACTGAAGCTTTCTTT. Translated, it gives CASSLGGEARGTEAFF. This chain joins TRBV5-1 and TRBJ1-1, with D unresolved. The V gene lost 0 bases and the J gene lost 4 bases, with 16 bases spanning the gap. Germline assignment: CDR1 SGHRS and CDR2 YFSETQ. This CDR3 spans 16 amino acids.

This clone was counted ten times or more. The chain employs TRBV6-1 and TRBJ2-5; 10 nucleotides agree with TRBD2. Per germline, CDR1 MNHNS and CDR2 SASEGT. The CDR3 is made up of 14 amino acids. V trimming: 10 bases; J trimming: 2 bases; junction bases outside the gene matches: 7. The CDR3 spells CATLAGANQETQYF. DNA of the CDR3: TGTGCCACTCTAGCGGGGGCCAATCAAGAGACCCAGTACTTC.

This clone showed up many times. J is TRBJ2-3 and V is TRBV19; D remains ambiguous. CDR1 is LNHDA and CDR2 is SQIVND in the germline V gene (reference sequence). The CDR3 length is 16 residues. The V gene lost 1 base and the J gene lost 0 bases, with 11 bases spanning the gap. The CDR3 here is CASSIGGVPSTDTQYF. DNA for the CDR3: TGTGCCAGTAGTATAGGTGGTGTTCCTAGCACAGATACGCAGTATTTT.

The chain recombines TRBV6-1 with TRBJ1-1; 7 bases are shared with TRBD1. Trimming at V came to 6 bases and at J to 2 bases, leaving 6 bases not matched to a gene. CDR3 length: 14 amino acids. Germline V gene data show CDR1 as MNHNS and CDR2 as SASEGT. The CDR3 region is CASRPRDSNTEAFF. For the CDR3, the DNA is TGTGCCAGCAGACCCCGGGACAGCAACACTGAAGCTTTCTTT.

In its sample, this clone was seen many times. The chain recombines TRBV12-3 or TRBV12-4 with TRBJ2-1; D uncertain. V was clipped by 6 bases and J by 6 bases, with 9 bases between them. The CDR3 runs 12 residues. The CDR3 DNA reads TGTGCCAGCAGCGTGACGCGCAATGAGCAGTTCTTC. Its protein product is CASSVTRNEQFF.

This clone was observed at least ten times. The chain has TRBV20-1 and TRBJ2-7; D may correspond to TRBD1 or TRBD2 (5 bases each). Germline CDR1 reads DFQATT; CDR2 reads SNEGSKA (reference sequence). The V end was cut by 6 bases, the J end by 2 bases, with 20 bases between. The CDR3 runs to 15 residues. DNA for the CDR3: TGCAGTGCCCTGGGGTCGGGGACGGAGCCCTACGAGCAGTACTTC. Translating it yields CSALGSGTEPYEQYF.

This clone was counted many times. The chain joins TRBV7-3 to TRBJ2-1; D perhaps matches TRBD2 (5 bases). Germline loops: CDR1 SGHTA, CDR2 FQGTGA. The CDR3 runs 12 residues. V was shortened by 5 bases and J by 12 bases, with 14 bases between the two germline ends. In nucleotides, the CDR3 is TGTGCCAGCAGCGATCCCAGCGGTCGGCAGTTCTTC. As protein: CASSDPSGRQFF.

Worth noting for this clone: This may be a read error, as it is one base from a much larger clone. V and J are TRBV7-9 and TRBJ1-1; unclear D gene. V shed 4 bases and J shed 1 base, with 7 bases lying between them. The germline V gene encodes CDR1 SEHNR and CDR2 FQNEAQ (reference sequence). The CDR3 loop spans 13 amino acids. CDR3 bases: TGTGCCAGCAGCTCTAGTAGGAACACTGAAGCTTTCTTT. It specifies CASSSSRNTEAFF. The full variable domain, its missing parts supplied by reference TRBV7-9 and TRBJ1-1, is DTGVSQNPRHKITKRGQNVTFRCDPISEHNRLYWYRQTLGQGPEFLTYFQNEAQLEKSRLLSDRFSAERPKGSFSTLEIQRTEQGDSAMYLCASSSSRNTEAFFGQGTRLTVV.

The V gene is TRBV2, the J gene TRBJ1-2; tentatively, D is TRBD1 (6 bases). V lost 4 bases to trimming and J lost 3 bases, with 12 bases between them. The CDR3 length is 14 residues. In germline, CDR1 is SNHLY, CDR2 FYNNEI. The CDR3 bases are TGTGCCAGCAGTGTGAACAGGGCGTACTATGGCTACACCTTC. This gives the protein CASSVNRAYYGYTF.

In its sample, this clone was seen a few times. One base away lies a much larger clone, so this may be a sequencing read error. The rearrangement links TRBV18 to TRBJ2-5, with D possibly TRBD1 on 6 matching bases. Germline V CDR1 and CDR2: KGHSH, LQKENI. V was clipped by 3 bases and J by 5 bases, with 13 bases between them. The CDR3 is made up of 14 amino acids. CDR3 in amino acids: CASSPRYRVETQYF. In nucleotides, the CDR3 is TGTGCCAGCTCACCTCGGTACAGGGTGGAGACCCAGTACTTC.

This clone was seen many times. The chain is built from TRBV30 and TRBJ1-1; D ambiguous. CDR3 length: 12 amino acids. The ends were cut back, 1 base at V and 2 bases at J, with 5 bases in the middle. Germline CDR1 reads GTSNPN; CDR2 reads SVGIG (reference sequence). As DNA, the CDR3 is TGTGCCTGGAGTGGCGGAAACACTGAAGCTTTCTTT. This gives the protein CAWSGGNTEAFF.

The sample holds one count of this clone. CDR3 sequence reads: CASSLGTGEYTQYF. The CDR3 nucleotides read TGTGCCAGCAGCTTAGGGACAGGGGAATATACCCAGTACTTC. The chain has TRBV7-2 and TRBJ2-5, with TRBD1 matching over 9 bases. With 1 base clipped from V and 8 bases from J, the junction kept 5 bases outside the gene matches. The CDR3 spans 14 residues. Germline loops: CDR1 SGHTA, CDR2 FQGNSA. The full variable domain, in which reference TRBV7-2 and TRBJ2-5 provide the parts outside the CDR3, is GAGVSQSPSNKVTEKGKDVELRCDPISGHTALYWYRQSLGQGLEFLIYFQGNSAPDKSGLPSDRFSAERTGGSVSTLTIQRTQQEDSAVYLCASSLGTGEYTQYFGPGTRLLVL.

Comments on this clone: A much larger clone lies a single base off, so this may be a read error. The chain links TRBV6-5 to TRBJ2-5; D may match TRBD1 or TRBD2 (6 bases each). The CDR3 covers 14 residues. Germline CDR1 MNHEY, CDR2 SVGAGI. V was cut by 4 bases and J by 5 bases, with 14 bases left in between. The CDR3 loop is CASSWVGGGETQYF. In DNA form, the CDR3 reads TGTGCCAGCAGTTGGGTTGGAGGGGGGGAGACCCAGTACTTC.

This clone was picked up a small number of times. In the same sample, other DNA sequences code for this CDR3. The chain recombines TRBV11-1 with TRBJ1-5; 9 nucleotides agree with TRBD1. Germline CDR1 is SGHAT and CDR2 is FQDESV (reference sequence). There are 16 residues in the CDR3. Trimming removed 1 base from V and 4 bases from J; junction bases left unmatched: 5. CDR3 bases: TGTGCCAGCAGCTTAGAGACAGGGGGTGGGAATCAGCCCCAGCATTTT. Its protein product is CASSLETGGGNQPQHF.

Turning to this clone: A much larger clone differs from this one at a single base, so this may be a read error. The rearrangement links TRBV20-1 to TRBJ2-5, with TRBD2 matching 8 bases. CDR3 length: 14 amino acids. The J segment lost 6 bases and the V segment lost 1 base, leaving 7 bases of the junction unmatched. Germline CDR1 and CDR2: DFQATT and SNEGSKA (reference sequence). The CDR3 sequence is CSARGTSWGKTQYF. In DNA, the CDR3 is TGCAGTGCTAGAGGGACTAGCTGGGGAAAGACCCAGTACTTC.

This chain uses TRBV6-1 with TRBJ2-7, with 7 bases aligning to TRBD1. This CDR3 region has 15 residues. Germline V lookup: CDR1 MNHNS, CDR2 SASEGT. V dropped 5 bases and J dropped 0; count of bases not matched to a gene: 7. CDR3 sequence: CASSQGGKVSYEQYF. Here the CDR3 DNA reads TGTGCCAGCAGTCAAGGGGGCAAGGTCTCCTACGAGCAGTACTTC.

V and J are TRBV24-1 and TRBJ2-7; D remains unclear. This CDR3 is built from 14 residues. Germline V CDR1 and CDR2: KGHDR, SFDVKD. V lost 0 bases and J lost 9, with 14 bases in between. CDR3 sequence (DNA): TGTGCCACCAGTGATTTGCACCCATACTCCGGGCAGTACTTC. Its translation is CATSDLHPYSGQYF.

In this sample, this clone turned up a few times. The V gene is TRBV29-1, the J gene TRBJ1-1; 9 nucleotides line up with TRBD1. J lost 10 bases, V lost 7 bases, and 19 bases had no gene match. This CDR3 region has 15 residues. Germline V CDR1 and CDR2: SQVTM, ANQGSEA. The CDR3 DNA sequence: TGCAGCGCCCATCTCGGGACAGGGTGCGGAAGGGGAGCTTTCTTT. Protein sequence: CSAHLGTGCGRGAFF.

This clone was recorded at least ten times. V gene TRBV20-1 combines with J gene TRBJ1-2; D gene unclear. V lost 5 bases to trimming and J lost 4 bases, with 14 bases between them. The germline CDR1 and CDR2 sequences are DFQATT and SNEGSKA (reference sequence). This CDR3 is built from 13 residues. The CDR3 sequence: CSAPREWAYGYTF. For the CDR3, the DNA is TGCAGTGCTCCCAGAGAGTGGGCCTATGGCTACACCTTC.